This T cell receptor beta chain was recorded in a study of CD8 T cells in ankylosing spondylitis. Study conclusions and caveats: Earlier authors reported some of these motif variants in reactive arthritis synovial fluid and blood. As for the disease-linked clones, they showed a CD8+ phenotype and occurred at relatively low frequencies in peripheral blood. It was reported that disease-linked clones were significantly enriched in matched ankylosing spondylitis synovial fluid. A motif of eight highly homologous TCR beta variants was seen as apparently characteristic of ankylosing spondylitis blood.

This clonotype was counted between two and nine times. Its antigen is undetermined. The ends were cut back, 4 bases at V and 4 bases at J, with 10 bases in the middle. CDR3 length equals 13 residues. Germline V gene sequence: CDR1 SGDLS, CDR2 YYNGEE. Making the TCR beta libraries involved quantitative 5'-RACE with molecular barcodes. Each CDR3 protein is one row after TCRdb ran MiXCR on the 5' RACE reads. The sample includes around 890,000 distinct CDR3 sequences, 10% to 15% of them seen just once. The V and J genes are TRBV9 and TRBJ2-3; D is uncertain. The sequencing input was blood, either unsorted or a sorted T cell fraction (not recorded which). This clonotype originated in a male donor with ankylosing spondylitis. In nucleotides, the CDR3 is TGTGCCAGCAGCTCACAGCTTTCAGATACGCAGTATTTT. It encodes CASSSQLSDTQYF.